This entry lists 22 T cell receptor beta chains sequenced from one sample in a study of CD8+ T cells in alopecia areata (dated by TCRdb to between 2017 and 2018). The library was obtained by the immunoSEQ multiplex PCR assay. For TCR sequencing, RNA was extracted from every sample and reverse transcribed into cDNA to serve as template. Entries here come from immuneACCESS through TCRdb and include only in-frame sequences with V and J called. Some clones fail to appear in such tables; in the studies checked, an unresolved V gene covers under half of the shortfall, and the cause of the remainder is unknown. The sample includes roughly 40,000 clones, with around 57% observed a single time. The biggest ten clones account for approximately 2% of the sample. In 4 to 6 patients from the biomarker study, an additional sort separated CD25+CD127- cells out of the CD4+ cells. Material: CD4+ Tregs sorted from blood. The receptor source for this set is a human donor with alopecia areata.

This clone was picked up a small number of times. The chain joins TRBV28 to TRBJ2-7; 9 bases are a match to TRBD2. The CDR3 runs to 15 residues. The V and J ends lost 8 bases and 0 bases, in that order; junction bases with no gene match: 8. Looked up from germline, CDR1 is MDHEN and CDR2 is SYDVKM. CDR3 DNA sequence: TGTGCCAGCGGAGGGACTAGCTCAAGCTCCTACGAGCAGTACTTC. Its translation: CASGGTSSSSYEQYF.

The rearrangement joins TRBV5-4 to TRBJ2-1; 9 bases agree with TRBD2. V was pared by 4 bases and J by 3 bases, with 8 bases of the junction left unmatched. Germline V CDR1 and CDR2: SGHNT, YYREEE (reference sequence). The CDR3 length is 16 residues. CDR3 amino acids: CASSKASSGNYNEQFF. CDR3 sequence (DNA): TGTGCCAGCAGCAAGGCCTCTAGCGGGAACTACAATGAGCAGTTCTTC.

The CDR3 spells CASSGTTSYNEQFF. The CDR3, as DNA: TGTGCCAGCTCCGGGACTACGTCCTACAATGAGCAGTTCTTC. The genes are TRBV7-2 and TRBJ2-1, with 7 bases that match TRBD2. Germline-derived CDR1 and CDR2 are SGHTA and FQGNSA. The CDR3 length is 14 residues. Unmatched junction bases numbered 5, after V lost 8 bases and J lost 1 base.

In regard to this clone: One junction end disagrees with the germline gene, perhaps due to a read error. The rearrangement links TRBV2 to TRBJ1-1; D is unresolved. Per germline, CDR1 SNHLY and CDR2 FYNNEI. This CDR3 contains 11 residues. The CDR3 loop reads CLNQRVAEAFF. For the CDR3, the DNA is TGCCTCAATCAGCGGGTCGCTGAAGCTTTCTTT.

The V call is TRBV5-1, the J call TRBJ1-4, with 7 bases lining up with TRBD1. CDR3 length: 15 residues. The germline gives CDR1 SGHRS, CDR2 YFSETQ. V lost 4 bases, J lost 4 bases, and 7 bases stayed unmatched. DNA for the CDR3: TGCGCCAGCAGCCCCATGGGACAGCGTAATGAAAAACTGTTTTTT. It is translated as CASSPMGQRNEKLFF.

The V gene is TRBV7-6, the J gene TRBJ1-6; D is ambiguous. The CDR3 contains 15 residues. Germline V gives CDR1 SGHVS, CDR2 FNYEAQ. V was trimmed by 4 bases and J by 7 bases, leaving 14 bases between them. In DNA form, the CDR3 reads TGTGCCAGCAGCTCTGGCAGGATCGGGAATTCACCCCTCCACTTT. Its translation: CASSSGRIGNSPLHF.

The J gene is TRBJ1-2, the V gene TRBV29-1; TRBD1 might be the D (5 bases). The ends were cut back, 6 bases at V and 3 bases at J, with 14 bases in the middle. Germline values: CDR1 SQVTM, CDR2 ANQGSEA. This CDR3 is built from 13 residues. The CDR3 sequence: CSVGPPGHYGYTF. The CDR3 DNA follows: TGCAGCGTGGGACCCCCGGGGCACTATGGCTACACCTTC. Full variable domain (missing parts from reference TRBV29-1 and TRBJ1-2): SAVISQKPSRDICQRGTSLTIQCQVDSQVTMMFWYRQQPGQSLTLIATANQGSEATYESGFVIDKFPISRPNLTFSTLTVSNMSPEDSSIYLCSVGPPGHYGYTFGSGTRLTVV.

This clone appeared a few times. The chain has TRBV19 and TRBJ2-5; D is unclear. V was pared by 4 bases and J by 5 bases, with 8 bases between. The CDR3 is 12 amino acids. CDR1 and CDR2 (germline): LNHDA, SQIVND (reference sequence). As DNA, the CDR3 is TGTGCCAGTAGTACCCGCCCCGAGACCCAGTACTTC. Encoded protein: CASSTRPETQYF.

This clone was found a few times. The V and J genes are TRBV6-1 and TRBJ2-3; maybe TRBD2 (5 bases). Trimming took off 0 bases at V and 5 bases at J, with 12 bases between the two ends. The CDR3 sequence is 15 residues long. In germline, CDR1 is MNHNS, CDR2 SASEGT. The CDR3 is CASSEALVARDTQYF. DNA for the CDR3: TGTGCCAGCAGTGAAGCGTTGGTAGCGAGAGATACGCAGTATTTT.

This clone has just one count. This chain links TRBV28 with TRBJ2-7; D uncertain. The CDR3 totals 17 residues. The V and J ends lost 2 bases and 3 bases respectively, with 20 bases between them. From germline, CDR1 is MDHEN and CDR2 SYDVKM. The CDR3 loop is CASSLRPGSTNDYEQYF. CDR3 DNA: TGTGCCAGCAGTTTACGCCCCGGGTCAACAAATGACTACGAGCAGTACTTC.

The chain carries TRBV7-9 and TRBJ1-2, with TRBD1 as a possible D gene (6 bases). Germline CDR1 reads SEHNR; CDR2 reads FQNEAQ (reference sequence). The CDR3 has 12 residues. V lost 6 bases, J lost 7 bases, and 12 bases lay in between. The CDR3 DNA follows: TGTGCCAGCAGGCAACAGGGATTTGGCTACACCTTC. Translation gives CASRQQGFGYTF.

The rearrangement links TRBV5-1 to TRBJ2-2; D remains unclear. The CDR3 is made up of 11 amino acids. CDR1 is SGHRS, CDR2 YFSETQ, per germline. The V gene lost 7 bases and the J gene lost 6 bases, with 7 bases spanning the gap. DNA for the CDR3: TGCGCCAGCGCATCCTCCGGGGAGCTGTTTTTT. This encodes CASASSGELFF.

The chain joins TRBV29-1 to TRBJ2-1; D uncertain. The CDR3 spans 13 residues. Trimming cost V 4 bases and J 6 bases, with 13 bases left between them. Germline CDR1 and CDR2: SQVTM and ANQGSEA. CDR3 bases: TGCAGCGTTGGGGTGGTGCTATTCAATGAGCAGTTCTTC. This sequence encodes CSVGVVLFNEQFF.

The chain has TRBV4-3 and TRBJ1-1; 8 positions agree with TRBD1. CDR1 LGHNA and CDR2 YSLEER come from the germline V gene. CDR3 length equals 15 residues. V shed 3 bases and J 1 base; nucleotides not matched to a gene: 4. For the CDR3, the DNA is TGCGCCAGCAGCCATAGGACAGGGAGGAACACTGAAGCTTTCTTT. Its translation is CASSHRTGRNTEAFF.

This clone was observed once. The V gene is TRBV5-4, the J gene TRBJ1-1; 10 nucleotides align to TRBD1. J was trimmed by 1 base and V by 5 bases; bases with no gene match: 2. CDR3 length equals 14 residues. CDR1 SGHNT and CDR2 YYREEE come from the germline V gene (reference sequence). CDR3 amino acids: CASRTGGKNTEAFF. In DNA, the CDR3 is TGTGCCAGCAGGACAGGGGGCAAGAACACTGAAGCTTTCTTT.

V usage is TRBV6-5 and J usage is TRBJ1-1; D might be TRBD1 (5 bases). Germline CDR1 MNHEY, CDR2 SVGAGI. The CDR3 runs to 13 residues. Trimming left V 4 bases short and J 7 bases short, with 13 bases between. DNA for the CDR3: TGTGCCAGCAGTTCCCCCTGGGGGAGTGAAGCTTTCTTT. Amino acid sequence: CASSSPWGSEAFF.

This clone has a single count. CDR3 sequence: CASSPRLAGGLGEQFF. CDR3 DNA: TGCGCCAGCAGCCCCCGGCTAGCGGGAGGGCTGGGTGAGCAGTTCTTC. V usage is TRBV4-1 and J usage is TRBJ2-1; 12 bases line up with TRBD2. V lost 4 bases and J lost 9; bases outside the gene matches: 10. There are 16 residues in the CDR3. Germline CDR1 MGHRA, CDR2 YSYEKL.

V usage is TRBV6-1 and J usage is TRBJ2-7; a weak D match, TRBD2 (6 bases). Germline values: CDR1 MNHNS, CDR2 SASEGT. The V end was cut by 5 bases, the J end by 2 bases, with 13 bases between. This CDR3 contains 14 residues. The CDR3: CASSKSGQAYEQYF. In DNA, the CDR3 is TGTGCCAGCAGTAAGAGCGGGCAGGCCTACGAGCAGTACTTC.

This chain connects TRBV2 to TRBJ1-5; TRBD1 is a possible D gene (6 bases). The germline V and J ends were trimmed by 6 bases and 4 bases, with 16 bases remaining between them. The germline V gene encodes CDR1 SNHLY and CDR2 FYNNEI. The CDR3 contains 15 residues. The CDR3 region has the DNA TGTGCCAGCAGAGGAGGCGGGACACGAAATCAGCCCCAGCATTTT. This translates into CASRGGGTRNQPQHF.

To note about this clone: The same CDR3 arises from other DNA sequences in this sample as well. The chain combines TRBV30 with TRBJ2-2; D call uncertain. This CDR3 has 15 residues. Trimming pared 3 bases from V and 0 bases from J, leaving 11 bases between. Germline V CDR1 and CDR2: GTSNPN, SVGIG (reference sequence). The CDR3 DNA sequence: TGTGCCTGGAGGTCCGGCAGCTCGAACACCGGGGAGCTGTTTTTT. Its translation: CAWRSGSSNTGELFF.

This clone is medium-sized within its sample. The V and J genes are TRBV6-6 and TRBJ2-7, with 7 bases fitting TRBD1. CDR1 is MNHNY and CDR2 is SVGAGI in the germline V gene (reference sequence). The CDR3 totals 14 residues. The V and J ends lost 5 bases and 4 bases, in that order; junction bases with no gene match: 8. The CDR3 DNA reads as TGTGCCAGCAGTAAAACAGGGGCTCAATACGAGCAGTACTTC. It specifies CASSKTGAQYEQYF.

The table lists this clone with a few counts. The CDR3 region is CASSSGLAGETQYF. The CDR3 DNA reads TGTGCCAGCAGCTCGGGACTAGCGGGAGAGACCCAGTACTTC. The rearrangement links TRBV5-6 to TRBJ2-5; TRBD2 matches at 12 bases. Trimming cost V 3 bases and J 4 bases; bases outside gene matches: 1. Germline CDR1 reads SGHDT; CDR2 reads YYEEEE. CDR3 length: 14 residues.